This TCR beta chain was identified during a study of CD8 T cells in Susac syndrome. In Susac syndrome patients, recently defined diagnostic criteria for definite or probable disease were met. The V gene's germline CDR1 is SEHNR and CDR2 FQNEAQ (reference sequence). V lost 1 base to trimming and J lost 0 bases, with 7 bases between them. The length of the CDR3 is 15 residues. Random hexamers were used to reverse transcribe roughly 0.5 to 1 ug of RNA. With immunoSEQ multiplex PCR, TCR beta CDR3 was amplified across 54 Vbeta and 13 Jbeta. TCRdb re-analysed the immunoSEQ multiplex PCR reads in MiXCR, keeping a single row per CDR3 protein. The data show approximately 180,000 distinct CDR3 sequences, roughly 94% seen once. Study conclusions and caveats: The relatively small number of individuals in the TCR sequencing and HLA analysis was acknowledged by the study.

Concerning this clonotype itself: What it recognizes is unknown.

This chain connects TRBV7-9 to TRBJ1-3; D gene ambiguous. This TCR was recovered from a human donor with Susac syndrome. The sequencing sample was made of CD4+ T cells from PBMCs. The CDR3 sequence is CASSLDVRSGNTIYF. CDR3 in DNA: TGTGCCAGCAGCTTAGACGTCCGCTCTGGAAACACCATATATTTT.